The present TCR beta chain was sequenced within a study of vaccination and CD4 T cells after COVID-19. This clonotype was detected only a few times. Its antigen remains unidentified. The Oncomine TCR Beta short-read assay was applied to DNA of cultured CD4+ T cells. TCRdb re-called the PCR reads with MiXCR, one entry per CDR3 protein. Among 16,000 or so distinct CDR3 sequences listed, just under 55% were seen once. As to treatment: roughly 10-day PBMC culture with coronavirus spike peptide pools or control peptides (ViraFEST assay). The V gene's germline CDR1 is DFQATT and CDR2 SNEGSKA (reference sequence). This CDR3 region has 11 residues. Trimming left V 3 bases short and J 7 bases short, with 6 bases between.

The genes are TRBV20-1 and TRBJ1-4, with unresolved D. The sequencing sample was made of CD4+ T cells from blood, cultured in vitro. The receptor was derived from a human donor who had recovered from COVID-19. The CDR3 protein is CSASWVEKLFF. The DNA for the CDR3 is TGCAGTGCTAGCTGGGTTGAAAAACTGTTTTTT.